Below are 2 T cell receptor beta chains sequenced from a single sample in a study of T cell repertoires in cytomegalovirus infection. MiXCR, run by TCRdb on the reads, gives a single entry per CDR3 protein. This sample has just under 500,000 distinct CDR3 sequences; 30% to 40% occur once, and the top ten carry around a sixth. Their target antigens are unknown. Here the sequenced sample was cultured PBMCs, taken from culture after CMV antigen stimulation. The receptors shown here come from a human donor in good health (CMV status not recorded). Some clones in this sample may be carry-over from other donors' samples.

This clonotype is termed medium-sized (0.01 to 0.1%). V is TRBV7-2 and J is TRBJ2-1, with a tentative D call TRBD2 (5 bases). The CDR3 length is 16 residues. The germline gives CDR1 SGHTA, CDR2 FQGNSA. Trimming pared 2 bases from V and 0 bases from J, leaving 11 bases between. The CDR3 loop reads CASSLLAGSSYNEQFF. The CDR3 bases are TGTGCCAGCAGCTTACTTGCGGGCAGCTCCTACAATGAGCAGTTCTTC.

This rearrangement joins TRBV4-3 to TRBJ2-1; D is perhaps TRBD1 or TRBD2 (6 bases each). Germline-derived CDR1 and CDR2 are LGHNA and YSLEER. Between the trimmed V and J ends, which lost 4 bases and 5 bases, there was a span of 12 bases. CDR3 length equals 14 residues. The CDR3 nucleotides read TGCGCCAGCAGCCTGGGGGGCTCTAACAATGAGCAGTTCTTC. Amino acids: CASSLGGSNNEQFF.